The next 27 T cell receptor beta chains were all read from a single sample in a study of identical twins. Each CDR3 protein gets one entry after TCRdb re-called the 5' RACE reads with MiXCR. The repertoire includes approximately 690,000 distinct CDR3 sequences, around 6% of them detected once, and around 1.9% sits in the top ten. Material: naive T cells sorted from blood. These receptors all stem from a man younger than 35 in good health.

This clonotype was seen many times. The genes are TRBV10-3 and TRBJ1-3; the D is unclear. Deletions cut 4 bases from V and 0 bases from J, with 10 bases between. The CDR3 is made up of 15 amino acids. In germline, CDR1 is ENHRY, CDR2 SYGVKD. The CDR3 loop reads CAISAAADSGNTIYF. CDR3 in DNA: TGTGCCATCAGTGCCGCTGCCGACTCTGGAAACACCATATATTTT.

This clonotype came up a few times. This rearrangement joins TRBV29-1 to TRBJ1-2, with TRBD1 as a possible D gene (5 bases). The CDR3 is 11 residues long. Germline assignment: CDR1 SQVTM and CDR2 ANQGSEA. V lost 1 base to trimming and J lost 8 bases, with 8 bases between them. The CDR3 sequence is CSVEAGGGYTF. CDR3 nucleotide sequence: TGCAGCGTTGAAGCCGGGGGAGGCTACACCTTC.

This clonotype was observed many times. The gene calls are TRBV7-2 and TRBJ1-1; possibly TRBD1 for D (5 bases). There are 13 residues in the CDR3. CDR1 is SGHTA and CDR2 is FQGNSA in the germline V gene. Trimming took off 4 bases at V and 7 bases at J, with 13 bases between the two ends. The CDR3 DNA is TGTGCCAGCAGCTCGACAGCGGGCTATGAAGCTTTCTTT. Translated: CASSSTAGYEAFF.

There are many counts of this clonotype. The chain links TRBV9 to TRBJ1-4; TRBD1 matches 7 bases. The length of the CDR3 is 15 residues. Per germline, CDR1 SGDLS and CDR2 YYNGEE. Trimming cost V 3 bases and J 3 bases; bases outside gene matches: 5. CDR3 sequence reads: CASSAGQVPNEKLFF. CDR3 in DNA: TGTGCCAGCAGCGCAGGACAGGTACCTAATGAAAAACTGTTTTTT.

V is TRBV5-6 and J is TRBJ1-5; 9 nucleotides agree with TRBD1. Germline CDR1 and CDR2: SGHDT and YYEEEE. The CDR3 loop spans 16 amino acids. V gave up 4 bases and J gave up 3 bases; unmatched junction bases: 8. The CDR3 spells CASSHGQGIHNQPQHF. In DNA, the CDR3 is TGTGCCAGCAGCCATGGACAGGGGATACACAATCAGCCCCAGCATTTT.

This clonotype turned up a few times. The chain is built from TRBV29-1 and TRBJ2-1; 7 positions agree with TRBD1. The CDR3 covers 15 residues. Per germline, CDR1 SQVTM and CDR2 ANQGSEA. V lost 0 bases to trimming and J lost 2 bases; unmatched junction nucleotides: 4. The DNA for the CDR3 is TGCAGCGTTGAAGATAGGGGGACAGCCTACAATGAGCAGTTCTTC. Translation gives CSVEDRGTAYNEQFF.

In its sample, this clonotype was seen many times. The chain combines TRBV29-1 with TRBJ2-3, with 7 bases lining up with TRBD1. Germline values: CDR1 SQVTM, CDR2 ANQGSEA. This CDR3 has 14 residues. V trimming: 6 bases; J trimming: 3 bases; junction bases outside the gene matches: 9. CDR3 sequence (DNA): TGCAGCGTCGCCGGGACAGCCCAAACAGATACGCAGTATTTT. Protein sequence: CSVAGTAQTDTQYF.

This clonotype was detected many times. The V and J genes are TRBV20-1 and TRBJ1-6; TRBD1 aligns across 7 bases. Germline V gene data show CDR1 as DFQATT and CDR2 as SNEGSKA (reference sequence). The length of the CDR3 is 15 residues. Germline trimming cut 6 bases from V and 7 bases from J; bases unmatched to any gene: 12. CDR3 coding DNA: TGCAGTGCCCAATCCGGGACAGACAGGAATTCACCCCTCCACTTT. Its translation: CSAQSGTDRNSPLHF.

This clonotype was counted ten times or more. The CDR3 region is CASSLGARNEQFF. In DNA, the CDR3 is TGTGCCAGCAGTTTGGGTGCACGCAATGAGCAGTTCTTC. The genes are TRBV12-3 or TRBV12-4 and TRBJ2-1; D is undetermined. V lost 3 bases and J lost 6, with 9 bases in between. The CDR3 consists of 13 residues.

There are many counts of this clonotype. This chain links TRBV5-1 with TRBJ2-1; D call uncertain. The CDR3 is made up of 11 amino acids. The V end lost 4 bases, the J end lost 7 bases, and 6 bases lay between the germline ends. From germline, CDR1 is SGHRS and CDR2 YFSETQ. Here the CDR3 reads CASSERNEQFF. DNA of the CDR3: TGCGCCAGCAGCGAGAGAAATGAGCAGTTCTTC.

With respect to this clonotype: One end of the junction fails to match germline, which may point to a read error. This rearrangement joins TRBV12-3 or TRBV12-4 to TRBJ2-2; D may be TRBD2 (5 bases). The CDR3 spans 12 residues. The CDR3 reads CASIRSPGELVF. In nucleotides, the CDR3 is TGTGCCAGCATACGAAGCCCCGGGGAGCTGGTTTTT.

This clonotype was observed a handful of times. The rearrangement uses TRBV6-2 or TRBV6-3 and TRBJ2-7; weak D call: TRBD2 (6 bases). The CDR3 sequence is 16 residues long. Germline-derived CDR1 and CDR2 are MNHEY and SVGEGT. Trimming took off 0 bases at V and 2 bases at J, with 14 bases between the two ends. The CDR3: CASSYSTEDYPYEQYF. DNA for the CDR3: TGTGCCAGCAGTTACTCGACGGAGGACTATCCCTACGAGCAGTACTTC.

This clonotype showed up many times. The rearrangement links TRBV3-1 to TRBJ2-7; TRBD2 is a possible D gene (6 bases). This CDR3 comprises 12 residues. The germline CDR1 and CDR2 sequences are LGHDT and YNNKEL (reference sequence). Between the trimmed V and J ends, which lost 3 bases and 5 bases, there was a span of 8 bases. Here the CDR3 reads CASSQGRHEQYV. CDR3 nucleotides: TGTGCCAGCAGCCAGGGGAGGCACGAGCAGTACGTC.

This clonotype was recorded many times. This chain connects TRBV6-6 to TRBJ2-7; TRBD1 aligns across 7 bases. The CDR3 extends over 13 amino acids. Germline loops: CDR1 MNHNY, CDR2 SVGAGI (reference sequence). J lost 4 bases, V lost 6 bases, and 6 bases had no gene match. CDR3 bases: TGTGCCAGCAGGTCACAGACAGGGTACGAGCAGTACTTC. Its translation is CASRSQTGYEQYF.

V usage is TRBV12-5 and J usage is TRBJ2-5, with D possibly TRBD2 on 6 matching bases. The CDR3 spans 14 residues. V dropped 1 base and J dropped 0 bases, with 6 bases sitting between them. Per the germline V gene, CDR1 is LGHNT and CDR2 is FRNRAP. The CDR3 bases are TGTGCTAGTGGTTTGGGCGGGAACCAAGAGACCCAGTACTTC. Its translation: CASGLGGNQETQYF. Based on the CDR3 plus reference TRBV12-5 and TRBJ2-5, the full variable domain is DARVTQTPRHKVTEMGQEVTMRCQPILGHNTVFWYRQTMMQGLELLAYFRNRAPLDDSGMPKDRFSAEMPDATLATLKIQPSEPRDSAVYFCASGLGGNQETQYFGPGTRLLVL.

This clonotype was counted at least ten times. The chain uses TRBV20-1 and TRBJ2-5; 7 nucleotides match TRBD2. The length of the CDR3 is 14 residues. Germline-derived CDR1 and CDR2 are DFQATT and SNEGSKA (reference sequence). V gave up 3 bases and J gave up 9 bases; unmatched junction bases: 13. The CDR3 coding sequence is TGCAGTGCTAGTCCACTAGCGTTTGGGGCTGCCCAGTACTTC. Translated, it gives CSASPLAFGAAQYF.

This clonotype has more than one count but fewer than ten. This sequence joins TRBV2 and TRBJ2-2, with D tentatively TRBD1 (6 bases). Trimming removed 4 bases from V and 5 bases from J, with 11 bases in between. CDR3 length: 14 residues. CDR1 SNHLY and CDR2 FYNNEI come from the germline V gene. CDR3 loop: CASSGDRFTGELFF. CDR3 DNA sequence: TGTGCCAGCAGTGGAGACAGGTTTACCGGGGAGCTGTTTTTT. Supplemented by reference TRBV2 and TRBJ2-2, the full variable domain reads EPEVTQTPSHQVTQMGQEVILRCVPISNHLYFYWYRQILGQKVEFLVSFYNNEISEKSEIFDDQFSVERPDGSNFTLKIRSTKLEDSAMYFCASSGDRFTGELFFGEGSRLTVL.

This clonotype was counted many times. V gene TRBV24-1 combines with J gene TRBJ1-4; a weak D match, TRBD1 (5 bases). Trimming took off 5 bases at V and 8 bases at J, with 17 bases between the two ends. The CDR3 totals 15 residues. Germline assignment: CDR1 KGHDR and CDR2 SFDVKD. The CDR3 spells CATSASGGENEKLFF. The CDR3 DNA is TGTGCCACCAGTGCCTCCGGGGGGGAAAACGAAAAACTGTTTTTT.

In DNA form, the CDR3 reads TGTGCCAGCAGCTTACAGCGGGGAGGCACAGATACGCAGTATTTT. Translation gives CASSLQRGGTDTQYF. This chain links TRBV7-2 with TRBJ2-3; TRBD2 aligns across 7 bases. Germline V lookup: CDR1 SGHTA, CDR2 FQGNSA. The CDR3 runs to 15 residues. V was pared by 2 bases and J by 1 base, with 3 bases of the junction left unmatched.

This clonotype was found many times. The chain is built from TRBV24-1 and TRBJ2-3, with D tentatively TRBD1 or TRBD2 (5 bases each). Trimming left V 5 bases short and J 4 bases short, with 21 bases between. CDR1 and CDR2 (germline): KGHDR, SFDVKD. The CDR3 is 17 amino acids. In nucleotides, the CDR3 is TGTGCCACCAGTGCGGTGGGGGACGGAATTCTAGCAGATACGCAGTATTTT. Translated: CATSAVGDGILADTQYF.

CDR3 nucleotides: TGTGCCAGCAGTGATAGGGGGGCAGGCGGGGAGCTGTTTTTT. It translates to CASSDRGAGGELFF. The chain joins TRBV2 to TRBJ2-2; D may be TRBD1 or TRBD2 (6 bases each). Germline loops: CDR1 SNHLY, CDR2 FYNNEI. The length of the CDR3 is 14 residues. V was pared by 3 bases and J by 7 bases, with 12 bases between.

The table lists this clonotype with a few counts. The gene calls are TRBV10-3 and TRBJ2-4; D remains unclear. The CDR3 consists of 16 residues. CDR1 is ENHRY, CDR2 SYGVKD, per germline. With 0 bases removed from V and 0 bases from J, the gap between germline ends came to 9 bases. CDR3: CAISESTLLAKNIQYF. Written as DNA, the CDR3 is TGTGCCATCAGTGAGTCGACACTACTAGCCAAAAACATTCAGTACTTC.

This clonotype was observed many times. Written as DNA, the CDR3 is TGCAGTGCATACTCCTCCAGGGCCGAGGTCCCCTACAATGAGCAGTTCTTC. This gives the protein CSAYSSRAEVPYNEQFF. The chain combines TRBV20-1 with TRBJ2-1; possibly TRBD1 for D (5 bases). This CDR3 is built from 17 residues. The V gene's germline CDR1 is DFQATT and CDR2 SNEGSKA (reference sequence). V lost 6 bases and J 2 bases, leaving 23 bases between the germline ends.

This clonotype occurred a few times. V usage is TRBV9 and J usage is TRBJ2-3; D uncertain. Between the trimmed V and J ends, which lost 0 bases and 4 bases, there was a span of 3 bases. Germline loops: CDR1 SGDLS, CDR2 YYNGEE. The CDR3 spans 12 residues. CDR3 nucleotide sequence: TGTGCCAGCAGCGTAGTTCCAGATACGCAGTATTTT. It codes for CASSVVPDTQYF.

This clonotype was recorded many times. The chain combines TRBV5-1 with TRBJ2-5; D is unclear. Trimming removed 9 bases from V and 4 bases from J, with 16 bases in between. Germline-derived CDR1 and CDR2 are SGHRS and YFSETQ. The CDR3 length is 13 residues. The CDR3 loop is CATKNSGGETQYF. The DNA of the CDR3 is TGCGCCACTAAAAACTCGGGTGGAGAGACCCAGTACTTC.

The chain recombines TRBV7-8 with TRBJ2-3, with D hard to call. Germline V gene lookup returns CDR1 SGHVS and CDR2 FQNEAQ. V was cut by 8 bases and J by 0 bases, with 12 bases left in between. This CDR3 has 14 residues. The chain's CDR3 is CASWSIFSTDTQYF. The CDR3 DNA reads TGTGCCAGCTGGAGCATTTTTAGCACAGATACGCAGTATTTT.

This clonotype has just a few counts. The V gene is TRBV30, the J gene TRBJ1-3; TRBD1 is a possible D gene (6 bases). Trimming cost V 4 bases and J 0 bases, with 7 bases left between them. The CDR3 consists of 13 residues. The germline CDR1 and CDR2 sequences are GTSNPN and SVGIG (reference sequence). The CDR3 protein is CAWNRASGNTIYF. The CDR3 bases are TGTGCCTGGAACAGGGCCTCTGGAAACACCATATATTTT.